This passage covers 25 T cell receptor beta chains from one sample sequenced in a study of blood T cell repertoires in COVID-19. The protocol was immunoSEQ multiplex PCR, while the TCRdb copy is restricted to in-frame clones and leaves out a portion. There are roughly 200,000 clones in the sample; 75% to 85% occur only once, and roughly 1.3% lies in the top ten. The source material was peripheral blood. These receptors were obtained from a woman under 40 with COVID-19, enrolled during active disease.

The genes are TRBV29-1 and TRBJ2-1; 7 bases are a match to TRBD2. The J segment lost 3 bases and the V segment lost 4 bases, leaving 3 bases of the junction unmatched. This CDR3 is 13 amino acids long. Looked up from germline, CDR1 is SQVTM and CDR2 is ANQGSEA. CDR3 DNA sequence: TGCAGCGTTGTATGGACTAGCTACAATGAGCAGTTCTTC. Its translation: CSVVWTSYNEQFF.

CDR3 protein: CSVDSFNTEAFF. The CDR3 DNA reads TGCAGCGTTGACTCCTTTAACACTGAAGCTTTCTTT. The chain couples TRBV29-1 to TRBJ1-1; D unresolved. The CDR3 spans 12 residues. CDR1 is SQVTM, CDR2 ANQGSEA, per germline. Between the trimmed V and J ends, which lost 3 bases and 2 bases, there was a span of 7 bases.

The J gene is TRBJ2-5, the V gene TRBV18; unclear D gene. Deletions cut 5 bases from V and 1 base from J, with 14 bases between. The CDR3 runs to 15 residues. Germline V gene lookup returns CDR1 KGHSH and CDR2 LQKENI. CDR3 coding DNA: TGTGCCAGCTCATCAAACCCGGGTTTCCAAGAGACCCAGTACTTC. It yields the protein CASSSNPGFQETQYF.

The V and J genes are TRBV9 and TRBJ2-4; TRBD1 matches 12 bases. V shed 3 bases, J shed 5 bases, and the junction held 12 bases outside the gene matches. CDR1 SGDLS and CDR2 YYNGEE come from the germline V gene. The CDR3 runs 18 residues. CDR3 sequence: CASSAQPGTGGTENIQYF. The DNA of the CDR3 is TGTGCCAGCAGCGCCCAACCCGGGACAGGGGGCACGGAAAACATTCAGTACTTC. The full variable domain, completed using reference TRBV9 and TRBJ2-4, is DSGVTQTPKHLITATGQRVTLRCSPRSGDLSVYWYQQSLDQGLQFLIQYYNGEERAKGNILERFSAQQFPDLHSELNLSSLELGDSALYFCASSAQPGTGGTENIQYFGAGTRLSVL.

The rearrangement joins TRBV7-9 to TRBJ2-1; D gene uncertain. CDR1 and CDR2 (germline): SEHNR, FQNEAQ (reference sequence). The CDR3 is 12 amino acids. Between the trimmed V and J ends, which lost 0 bases and 6 bases, there was a span of 3 bases. The CDR3, as DNA: TGTGCCAGCAGCTTAGCCCTCAATGAGCAGTTCTTC. Translation: CASSLALNEQFF.

This chain joins TRBV28 and TRBJ1-2; the D is unclear. The germline V gene encodes CDR1 MDHEN and CDR2 SYDVKM. The CDR3 sequence is 14 residues long. Trimming pared 4 bases from V and 4 bases from J, leaving 13 bases between. CDR3 in DNA: TGTGCCAGCAGTTACGCATCCTACTTCTATGGCTACACCTTC. This sequence encodes CASSYASYFYGYTF.

J is TRBJ2-1 and V is TRBV7-7; D ambiguous. V gave up 0 bases and J gave up 5 bases, with 11 bases separating them. The germline V gene encodes CDR1 SSHAT and CDR2 FNYEAQ (reference sequence). The CDR3 is made up of 15 amino acids. CDR3 DNA sequence: TGTGCCAGCAGCTTAGCGCCTACAGTTAACAATGAGCAGTTCTTC. Its protein product is CASSLAPTVNNEQFF.

The J gene is TRBJ1-1, the V gene TRBV14; a weak D match, TRBD1 (5 bases). CDR1 and CDR2 (germline): SGHDN, FVKESK. The CDR3 sequence is 14 residues long. Trimming removed 1 base from V and 4 bases from J, with 10 bases in between. This chain's CDR3 is CASSQAGGGTEAFF. In DNA, the CDR3 is TGTGCCAGCAGCCAAGCTGGGGGAGGCACTGAAGCTTTCTTT.

The chain employs TRBV27 and TRBJ1-1; 7 bases map to TRBD1. CDR1 MNHEY and CDR2 SMNVEV come from the germline V gene (reference sequence). The CDR3 extends over 12 amino acids. V shed 4 bases, J shed 4 bases, and the junction held 0 bases outside the gene matches. For the CDR3, the DNA is TGTGCCAGCAGTTACAGGGGCACTGAAGCTTTCTTT. Its protein is CASSYRGTEAFF.

The chain is built from TRBV7-8 and TRBJ2-3, with 7 bases fitting TRBD1. Per the germline V gene, CDR1 is SGHVS and CDR2 is FQNEAQ. J lost 4 bases, V lost 4 bases, and 5 bases had no gene match. The CDR3 length is 14 residues. This CDR3 is CASSYDRAPDTQYF. In DNA, the CDR3 is TGTGCCAGCAGCTATGACAGGGCCCCAGATACGCAGTATTTT. Supplemented by reference TRBV7-8 and TRBJ2-3, the full variable domain reads GAGVSQSPRYKVAKRGQDVALRCDPISGHVSLFWYQQALGQGPEFLTYFQNEAQLDKSGLPSDRFFAERPEGSVSTLKIQRTQQEDSAVYLCASSYDRAPDTQYFGPGTRLTVL.

The chain couples TRBV6-2 or TRBV6-3 to TRBJ2-1; 9 nucleotides agree with TRBD2. Germline V gene sequence: CDR1 MNHEY, CDR2 SVGEGT. The CDR3 is made up of 17 amino acids. J lost 4 bases, V lost 5 bases, and 12 bases had no gene match. The CDR3 bases are TGTGCCAGCAGTCTATCCCTGTCTAGCGGGAAGTACAATGAGCAGTTCTTC. It is translated as CASSLSLSSGKYNEQFF.

This chain joins TRBV7-2 and TRBJ1-5; no definite D call. The CDR3 totals 13 residues. V dropped 4 bases and J dropped 6 bases, with 10 bases sitting between them. From germline, CDR1 is SGHTA and CDR2 FQGNSA. The CDR3 here is CASSSRRGQPQHF. The CDR3 coding sequence is TGTGCCAGCAGCTCTCGACGGGGTCAGCCCCAGCATTTT.

J is TRBJ1-1 and V is TRBV9; no definite D call. Germline CDR1 SGDLS, CDR2 YYNGEE. V shed 3 bases and J shed 8 bases, with 11 bases lying between them. This CDR3 is built from 12 residues. CDR3 amino acids: CASSAFRGEAFF. In nucleotides, the CDR3 is TGTGCCAGCAGCGCCTTCAGAGGGGAAGCTTTCTTT.

The CDR3 here is CASSEFAGQETQYF. DNA for the CDR3: TGTGCCAGCAGTGAATTTGCAGGCCAAGAGACCCAGTACTTC. The chain carries TRBV25-1 and TRBJ2-5; D remains ambiguous. Germline CDR1 is MGHDK and CDR2 is SYGVNS. The V end was cut by 1 base, the J end by 1 base, with 7 bases between. This CDR3 is 14 amino acids long.

This chain uses TRBV4-3 with TRBJ2-1, with TRBD2 matching 7 bases. The germline V gene encodes CDR1 LGHNA and CDR2 YSLEER. The CDR3 totals 17 residues. V was clipped by 0 bases and J by 3 bases; unmatched bases: 8. This CDR3 is CASSQDPWGGVYNEQFF. The CDR3 nucleotides read TGCGCCAGCAGCCAAGATCCCTGGGGGGGGGTCTACAATGAGCAGTTCTTC.

In this sample, this clone turned up a few times. The chain recombines TRBV9 with TRBJ1-5; D uncertain. V dropped 3 bases and J dropped 2 bases, with 12 bases sitting between them. This CDR3 is 15 amino acids long. Germline V gives CDR1 SGDLS, CDR2 YYNGEE. CDR3 bases: TGTGCCAGCAGCGCCGGGGTGACGGGCAATCAGCCCCAGCATTTT. Encoded protein: CASSAGVTGNQPQHF.

This sequence joins TRBV19 and TRBJ1-5; perhaps TRBD1 as D (6 bases). The CDR3 extends over 12 amino acids. Germline CDR1 and CDR2: LNHDA and SQIVND (reference sequence). V was pared by 8 bases and J by 5 bases, with 10 bases between. CDR3 nucleotide sequence: TGTGCCAGTCATACAGGGTATCAGCCCCAGCATTTT. Protein product: CASHTGYQPQHF.

This chain links TRBV6-1 with TRBJ1-2, with 7 positions matching TRBD1. Germline V gene sequence: CDR1 MNHNS, CDR2 SASEGT. After removal of 3 bases from V and 0 bases from J, the junction contained 13 bases not matched to a gene. The CDR3 spans 18 residues. The CDR3 loop is CASSDPRQGVVANYGYTF. CDR3 DNA sequence: TGTGCCAGCAGTGATCCTCGACAGGGCGTAGTAGCTAACTATGGCTACACCTTC.

This rearrangement joins TRBV30 to TRBJ2-6; D is ambiguous. In germline, CDR1 is GTSNPN, CDR2 SVGIG (reference sequence). This CDR3 region has 16 residues. V lost 0 bases and J lost 0, with 9 bases in between. The CDR3 DNA is TGTGCCTGGAGTGTTGCGGCCCTCTCTGGGGCCAACGTCCTGACTTTC. Protein sequence: CAWSVAALSGANVLTF.

Only one count was recorded for this clone. The rearrangement uses TRBV16 and TRBJ2-7, with TRBD1 matching over 7 bases. Germline lookup yields CDR1 KGHSY and CDR2 FQNENV. Trimming removed 1 base from V and 7 bases from J; junction bases left unmatched: 13. The CDR3 extends over 16 amino acids. The CDR3 loop reads CASSQYFAGGLSEQYF. CDR3 DNA: TGTGCCAGCAGCCAATACTTCGCAGGGGGATTAAGTGAGCAGTACTTC.

The CDR3 loop reads CASSLGLGEGIRDTQYF. DNA of the CDR3: TGTGCCAGCAGCTTAGGGCTTGGGGAGGGAATACGAGATACGCAGTATTTT. This chain joins TRBV13 and TRBJ2-3, with TRBD2 matching 7 bases. V gave up 0 bases and J gave up 5 bases; unmatched junction bases: 11. Germline V gene data show CDR1 as PRHDT and CDR2 as FYEKMQ (reference sequence). The CDR3 loop spans 17 amino acids.

The chain joins TRBV18 to TRBJ2-1; D is undetermined. V lost 3 bases and J 9 bases, leaving 12 bases between the germline ends. CDR1 is KGHSH, CDR2 LQKENI, per germline. This CDR3 has 13 residues. The CDR3 region is CASSPTAIAEQFF. CDR3 DNA sequence: TGTGCCAGCTCACCGACTGCCATAGCTGAGCAGTTCTTC. The full variable domain, completed using reference TRBV18 and TRBJ2-1, is NAGVMQNPRHLVRRRGQEARLRCSPMKGHSHVYWYRQLPEEGLKFMVYLQKENIIDESGMPKERFSAEFPKEGPSILRIQQVVRGDSAAYFCASSPTAIAEQFFGPGTRLTVL.

The CDR3 nucleotides read TGCAGCGGGACAGGGGGCCCCTCCGAGCAGTACTTC. This codes for CSGTGGPSEQYF. The chain has TRBV29-1 and TRBJ2-7; the match to TRBD1 covers 11 bases. This CDR3 contains 12 residues. Trimming took 7 bases from V and 6 from J; bases not matched to a gene: 5. Germline-derived CDR1 and CDR2 are SQVTM and ANQGSEA.

This chain joins TRBV6-2 or TRBV6-3 and TRBJ2-7, with D unclear. This CDR3 has 12 amino acids. Trimming removed 5 bases from V and 6 bases from J, with 11 bases in between. Germline V gives CDR1 MNHEY, CDR2 SVGEGT. The CDR3 bases are TGTGCCAGCAGTCCCGTGAATAGCGAGCAGTACTTC. Translation: CASSPVNSEQYF.

V is TRBV7-3 and J is TRBJ2-1; D perhaps matches TRBD2 (6 bases). The CDR3 has 17 residues. CDR1 SGHTA and CDR2 FQGTGA come from the germline V gene. V lost 5 bases, J lost 2 bases, and 19 bases lay in between. The CDR3 DNA follows: TGTGCCAGCAGCCCCCATCCCGCGGGGACTCCCTACAATGAGCAGTTCTTC. This codes for CASSPHPAGTPYNEQFF.